This entry is about one TCR beta chain. The sample is drawn from a study of blood T cell repertoires in COVID-19. For the study at large: Sites across the United States, Italy and Spain contributed samples from acute and convalescent COVID-19. T cells, B-cell-depleted T cells, or PBMCs supplied cDNA or gDNA.

Trimming cost V 4 bases and J 3 bases; bases outside gene matches: 9. This CDR3 has 15 residues. Germline V gives CDR1 MNHEY, CDR2 SVGAGI. This table comes from immunoSEQ multiplex PCR, and its TCRdb copy is limited to in-frame clones, with some not included. This sample has tens of thousands of clones, with about nine tenths found just once. Sequencing used peripheral blood. The receptor was derived from a man aged 50 or older with active COVID-19. The chain uses TRBV6-5 and TRBJ2-7; 7 bases are shared with TRBD2. The CDR3 sequence: CASSSGRGALYEQYF. CDR3 in DNA: TGTGCCAGCAGTTCGGGGAGGGGTGCCCTCTACGAGCAGTACTTC.